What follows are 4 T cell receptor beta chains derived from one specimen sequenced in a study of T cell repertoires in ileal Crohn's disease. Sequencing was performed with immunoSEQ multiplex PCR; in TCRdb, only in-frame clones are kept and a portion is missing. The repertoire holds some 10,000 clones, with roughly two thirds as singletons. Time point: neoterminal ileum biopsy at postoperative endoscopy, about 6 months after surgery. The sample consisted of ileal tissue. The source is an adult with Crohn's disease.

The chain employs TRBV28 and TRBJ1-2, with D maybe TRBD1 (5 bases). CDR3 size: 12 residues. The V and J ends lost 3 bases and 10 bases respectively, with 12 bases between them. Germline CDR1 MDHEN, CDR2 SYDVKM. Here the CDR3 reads CASSFADRDYTF. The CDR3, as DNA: TGTGCCAGCAGTTTCGCCGACAGAGACTACACCTTC.

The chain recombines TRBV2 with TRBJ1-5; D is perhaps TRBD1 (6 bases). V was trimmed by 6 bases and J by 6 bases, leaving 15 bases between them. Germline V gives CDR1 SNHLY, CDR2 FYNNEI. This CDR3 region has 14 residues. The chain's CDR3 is CASSNHRVGQPQHF. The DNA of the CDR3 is TGTGCCAGCAGCAACCACAGGGTAGGTCAGCCCCAGCATTTT.

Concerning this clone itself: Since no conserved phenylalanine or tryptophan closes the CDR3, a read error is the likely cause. The CDR3, as DNA: TGTGCCAGCAGCAGGGGACAGGCAGATGGCTACACCTCC. This encodes CASSRGQADGYTS. The V and J genes are TRBV7-8 and TRBJ1-2; TRBD1 agrees at 8 bases. Germline V lookup: CDR1 SGHVS, CDR2 FQNEAQ. The CDR3 has 13 amino acids. V was clipped by 5 bases and J by 6 bases; unmatched bases: 5.

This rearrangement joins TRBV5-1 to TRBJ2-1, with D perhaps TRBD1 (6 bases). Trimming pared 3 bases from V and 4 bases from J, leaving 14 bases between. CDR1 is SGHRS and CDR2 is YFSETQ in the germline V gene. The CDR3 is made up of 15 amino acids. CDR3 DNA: TGCGCCAGCAGCTCGACCACTACAGGGTACAATGAGCAGTTCTTC. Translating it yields CASSSTTTGYNEQFF.